Each of the 14 T cell receptor beta chains below was sequenced from the same sample in a study of Ad26.COV2.S vaccination and SARS-CoV-2 variants. TCRdb keeps only in-frame clones here, not all; method: immunoSEQ multiplex PCR. The sample yields about 350,000 clones, around 88% seen once. The sample's treatment: approximately 18 received Ad26.COV2.S at low or high dose, single or two shots; several received placebo; per-sample allocation not given. Day 63 after the first injection of vaccine or placebo was the sampling time. The source material was peripheral blood, sampled in a trial of Ad26.COV2.S vaccine versus placebo. Source of these receptors: a person between 18 and 60 years old who received the Ad26.COV2.S COVID-19 vaccine or a placebo.

To note about this clone: This specimen includes other DNA sequences encoding the same CDR3. The chain has TRBV9 and TRBJ1-5; perhaps TRBD1 as D (5 bases). Trimming removed 0 bases from V and 0 bases from J, with 7 bases in between. CDR1 is SGDLS and CDR2 is YYNGEE in the germline V gene. CDR3 length equals 15 residues. The CDR3 sequence: CASSVGQGSNQPQHF. CDR3 DNA sequence: TGTGCCAGCAGCGTAGGGCAGGGTAGCAATCAGCCCCAGCATTTT.

This chain uses TRBV11-2 with TRBJ2-1; D not resolved. Trimming pared 3 bases from V and 0 bases from J, leaving 15 bases between. The germline CDR1 and CDR2 sequences are SGHAT and FQNNGV. The CDR3 spans 17 residues. CDR3 DNA: TGTGCCAGCAGCTTCACCCCGGACCTCAGCTCCTACAATGAGCAGTTCTTC. Residues: CASSFTPDLSSYNEQFF.

Regarding this clone: Other DNA sequences of this sample code for an identical CDR3. The CDR3 is CASSQESGNYGYTF. The CDR3 nucleotides read TGCGCCAGCAGCCAAGAGTCTGGAAACTATGGCTACACCTTC. The V gene is TRBV4-3, the J gene TRBJ1-2; D unclear. Germline lookup yields CDR1 LGHNA and CDR2 YSLEER. The CDR3 covers 14 residues. The V end lost 0 bases, the J end lost 2 bases, and 7 bases lay between the germline ends.

V usage is TRBV7-8 and J usage is TRBJ2-7; TRBD1 or TRBD2 may be the D gene (5 bases each). CDR3 length equals 17 residues. Per germline, CDR1 SGHVS and CDR2 FQNEAQ. V lost 1 base, J lost 1 base, and 17 bases lay in between. The CDR3 DNA follows: TGTGCCAGCAGCTTAGTCTGGCCCGAGGGGAGATCCTACGAGCAGTACTTC. Its translation is CASSLVWPEGRSYEQYF.

The rearrangement uses TRBV2 and TRBJ2-1; D uncertain. Germline lookup yields CDR1 SNHLY and CDR2 FYNNEI. This CDR3 contains 10 residues. V dropped 6 bases and J dropped 6 bases, with 3 bases sitting between them. The CDR3 nucleotides read TGTGCCAGCAGATTCAATGAGCAGTTCTTC. Its translation: CASRFNEQFF.

The chain recombines TRBV27 with TRBJ1-3; the match to TRBD1 covers 7 bases. Germline V lookup: CDR1 MNHEY, CDR2 SMNVEV (reference sequence). CDR3 size: 18 residues. Germline trimming cut 6 bases from V and 4 bases from J; bases unmatched to any gene: 18. The CDR3 loop reads CASSPMQQGHGPGNTIYF. As DNA, the CDR3 is TGTGCCAGCAGCCCTATGCAACAGGGGCACGGACCCGGAAACACCATATATTTT.

This chain links TRBV10-3 with TRBJ1-4; no definite D call. The CDR3 contains 11 residues. V was cut by 6 bases and J by 8 bases, with 7 bases left in between. Germline V gene sequence: CDR1 ENHRY, CDR2 SYGVKD. The CDR3 DNA follows: TGTGCCATCAGGGACGGGGAAAAACTGTTTTTT. As protein: CAIRDGEKLFF.

The chain joins TRBV10-3 to TRBJ2-3; perhaps TRBD1 as D (7 bases). The length of the CDR3 is 18 residues. Germline lookup yields CDR1 ENHRY and CDR2 SYGVKD. Trimming pared 7 bases from V and 2 bases from J, leaving 25 bases between. The CDR3 is CAIKGGKGAGINTDTQYF. DNA of the CDR3: TGTGCCATCAAAGGGGGGAAGGGGGCCGGGATCAACACAGATACGCAGTATTTT.

The rearrangement uses TRBV9 and TRBJ2-1, with 9 bases lining up with TRBD2. The length of the CDR3 is 17 residues. Trimming removed 4 bases from V and 7 bases from J; junction bases left unmatched: 15. CDR1 and CDR2 (germline): SGDLS, YYNGEE. CDR3 sequence: CASSPQPGLAGKNEQFF. The CDR3, as DNA: TGTGCCAGCAGCCCCCAACCGGGGCTAGCGGGGAAGAATGAGCAGTTCTTC.

This clone was detected only a few times. Other DNA variants within this sample encode the same CDR3. The V call is TRBV7-9, the J call TRBJ1-4; tentatively, D is TRBD1 (5 bases). The CDR3 has 14 residues. The V gene's germline CDR1 is SEHNR and CDR2 FQNEAQ (reference sequence). V lost 7 bases and J lost 5, with 14 bases in between. The CDR3 sequence: CASNSGPRNEKLFF. The CDR3 coding sequence is TGTGCCAGCAACTCGGGACCTCGGAATGAAAAACTGTTTTTT.

The genes are TRBV5-4 and TRBJ2-7, with D possibly TRBD1 on 6 matching bases. Germline V gene lookup returns CDR1 SGHNT and CDR2 YYREEE (reference sequence). This CDR3 is 17 amino acids long. The germline V and J ends were trimmed by 5 bases and 0 bases, with 21 bases remaining between them. Here the CDR3 reads CASSLVSGAGPSYEQYF. The CDR3 bases are TGTGCCAGCAGTCTCGTATCAGGGGCTGGACCCTCCTACGAGCAGTACTTC.

The chain recombines TRBV6-5 with TRBJ1-2, with TRBD1 matching 9 bases. Germline V gene lookup returns CDR1 MNHEY and CDR2 SVGAGI. The CDR3 has 12 residues. V lost 2 bases to trimming and J lost 11 bases; unmatched junction nucleotides: 3. The CDR3 protein is CASSYPGQGYTF. Here the CDR3 DNA reads TGTGCCAGCAGTTACCCCGGACAGGGGTACACCTTC.

The chain employs TRBV6-2 or TRBV6-3 and TRBJ1-5; possible D gene TRBD1, 5 bases. Trimming pared 4 bases from V and 5 bases from J, leaving 15 bases between. The CDR3 covers 15 residues. CDR1 MNHEY and CDR2 SVGEGT come from the germline V gene. CDR3 in amino acids: CASSLYLQGDQPQHF. CDR3 DNA: TGTGCCAGCAGTTTGTACCTTCAGGGAGATCAGCCCCAGCATTTT.

The chain recombines TRBV27 with TRBJ1-3; 7 bases are shared with TRBD1. From germline, CDR1 is MNHEY and CDR2 SMNVEV (reference sequence). This CDR3 has 13 amino acids. Losses at the gene ends were 3 bases for V and 8 bases for J; bases not matched to a gene: 4. DNA of the CDR3: TGTGCCAGCAGTTTGGATCAGGGGGACACCATATATTTT. As protein: CASSLDQGDTIYF.